The 6 T cell receptor beta chains in this list originate from one sample, sequenced in a study of T cell repertoires in cytomegalovirus infection. No antigen is known for these receptors. TCRdb re-called the reads through MiXCR, storing one row per CDR3 protein. The sample lists around 710,000 distinct CDR3 sequences; about 29% were seen once. This specimen was cultured CD8+ T cells from PBMCs, taken from culture after CMV antigen stimulation. Receptors originate from a human donor in good health (CMV status not recorded). Some clones in this sample may be carry-over from other donors' samples.

This chain uses TRBV6-5 with TRBJ2-3, with 11 bases aligning to TRBD2. This CDR3 has 17 residues. Trimming took 6 bases from V and 4 from J; bases not matched to a gene: 12. Germline values: CDR1 MNHEY, CDR2 SVGAGI. The CDR3 region is CASSRYLSGGAADTQYF. The CDR3, as DNA: TGTGCCAGCAGCCGCTACCTTAGCGGGGGGGCCGCAGATACGCAGTATTTT.

In this sample, this clonotype turned up a few times. CDR3 region: CASRVLGTYEQYF. The CDR3 region has the DNA TGTGCCAGCAGAGTCCTGGGGACCTACGAGCAGTACTTC. This chain connects TRBV12-3 or TRBV12-4 to TRBJ2-7; D call uncertain. The CDR3 sequence is 13 residues long. The V gene lost 6 bases and the J gene lost 2 bases, with 11 bases spanning the gap.

This sequence joins TRBV9 and TRBJ1-1; D possibly corresponds to TRBD1 (5 bases). Trimming removed 2 bases from V and 1 base from J, with 12 bases in between. The germline CDR1 and CDR2 sequences are SGDLS and YYNGEE. CDR3 size: 15 residues. CDR3 sequence: CASSVRAGRNTEAFF. The CDR3 DNA sequence: TGTGCCAGCAGCGTCAGGGCGGGAAGGAACACTGAAGCTTTCTTT.

This chain connects TRBV5-6 to TRBJ2-1; the D is unclear. CDR1 and CDR2 from the germline V gene are SGHDT and YYEEEE. The CDR3 totals 16 residues. The V and J ends lost 4 bases and 3 bases respectively, with 17 bases between them. CDR3 DNA: TGTGCCAGCAGCCTCCTGGGCGGTCCGGACTACAATGAGCAGTTCTTC. It encodes CASSLLGGPDYNEQFF. The full variable domain, with the rest looked up from reference TRBV5-6 and TRBJ2-1, is DAGVTQSPTHLIKTRGQQVTLRCSPKSGHDTVSWYQQALGQGPQFIFQYYEEEERQRGNFPDRFSGHQFPNYSSELNVNALLLGDSALYLCASSLLGGPDYNEQFFGPGTRLTVL.

This clonotype was picked up many times. This chain joins TRBV10-3 and TRBJ1-1; D might be TRBD1 (5 bases). The CDR3 length is 16 residues. Per germline, CDR1 ENHRY and CDR2 SYGVKD. Trimming removed 0 bases at V and 6 bases at J, with 17 bases between. CDR3 bases: TGTGCCATCAGTGAGTCAAAACAGGCGGTGAGCGCTGAAGCTTTCTTT. The encoded protein is CAISESKQAVSAEAFF.

The V call is TRBV4-1, the J call TRBJ2-5, with 11 bases lining up with TRBD2. V lost 4 bases, J lost 0 bases, and 4 bases stayed unmatched. Germline V gives CDR1 MGHRA, CDR2 YSYEKL. The CDR3 length is 16 residues. The CDR3 DNA reads TGCGCCAGCAGCCCCGTAGCGGGGGGGGACCAAGAGACCCAGTACTTC. It yields the protein CASSPVAGGDQETQYF.